A selection of T cell receptor beta chains follows, all from one sample in a study of cytomegalovirus exposure and HLA in healthy donors. Assay used: immunoSEQ multiplex PCR; TCRdb lists only in-frame clones, some missing. The table records over 85,000 clones, approximately 79% of them present only once. Material for sequencing was PBMCs. The source of these receptors is a middle-aged woman in good health and CMV-seronegative. CDR3s include the opening cysteine and the closing phenylalanine or tryptophan. The D gene is left open where the match is weak. Clone size is stated in some rows and not others, as once, few, many or a class when expanded.

d_call	clone_size	cdr3_length	v_call	j_call	cdr3_nt	cdr3_aa
TRBD1	once	14	TRBV14	TRBJ2-5	TGTGCCAGCAGCCGTTGGACAGGGCCACAGACCCAGTACTTC	CASSRWTGPQTQYF
-	-	13	TRBV14	TRBJ1-5	TGTGCCAGCAGCCAACAGGGTGATCAGCCCCAGCATTTT	CASSQQGDQPQHF
TRBD2	-	15	TRBV5-4	TRBJ2-3	TGTGCCAGCAGCACCACTAGCGGGGGGGCAGATACGCAGTATTTT	CASSTTSGGADTQYF
TRBD1	-	15	TRBV14	TRBJ2-1	TGTGCCAGCAGCCGCTTGGACAGGGGGCAGAATGAGCAGTTCTTC	CASSRLDRGQNEQFF
-	-	14	TRBV7-2	TRBJ1-5	TGTGCCAGCAGCTTAGAGTATGGAGGGCGGCCCCAGCATTTT	CASSLEYGGRPQHF
-	-	14	TRBV9	TRBJ2-2	TGTGCCAGCAGCCCCGGGGTGGGTGCCGGGGAGCTGTTTTTT	CASSPGVGAGELFF
-	-	13	TRBV28	TRBJ2-7	TGTGCCAGCAGTTTATGGCGGCCCTACGAGCAGTACTTC	CASSLWRPYEQYF
TRBD2	-	13	TRBV4-1	TRBJ2-7	TGCGCCAGCAGTAGCGGGGGTTCCTACGAGCAGTACTTC	CASSSGGSYEQYF
-	-	12	TRBV30	TRBJ2-3	TGTGCCCAGGGGCTAGCTGGAGATACGCAGTATTTT	CAQGLAGDTQYF
TRBD1	-	13	TRBV6-4	TRBJ1-1	TGTGCCAGCAGGGGACAGGGGTGGACTGAAGCTTTCTTT	CASRGQGWTEAFF
-	-	14	TRBV6-5	TRBJ1-6	TGTGCCAGCAGCCCGGTCTCCTATAATTCACCCCTCAACTTT	CASSPVSYNSPLNF
TRBD1	once	15	TRBV6-1	TRBJ1-6	TGTGCCAGCAGTGATCGGACAGGGGACTATTCACCCCTCCACTTT	CASSDRTGDYSPLHF
TRBD1	-	16	TRBV28	TRBJ2-7	TGTGCCAGCAGTTTATCTGGGACAGGGGGGGCCTACGAGCAGTACTTC	CASSLSGTGGAYEQYF
TRBD1	-	13	TRBV29-1	TRBJ2-3	TGCAGCGTCCGGGACAGGGGTCCAGATACGCAGTATTTT	CSVRDRGPDTQYF
TRBD1	-	14	TRBV7-9	TRBJ1-6	TGTGCCAGCAGCTTATCGTACAGGGGCTCACCCCTCCACTTT	CASSLSYRGSPLHF
-	-	17	TRBV5-4	TRBJ2-1	TGTGCCAGCAGCTTGGCGGGGGTGGTGAGCTCCTACAATGAGCAGTTCTTC	CASSLAGVVSSYNEQFF
-	-	15	TRBV5-6	TRBJ1-1	TGTGCCAGCAGCTTGGGTTACGGGAGGAGCACTGAAGCTTTCTTT	CASSLGYGRSTEAFF
-	-	13	TRBV18	TRBJ1-1	TGTGCCAGCTCACTACAGGGTGGCACTGAAGCTTTCTTT	CASSLQGGTEAFF
TRBD2	-	15	TRBV7-2	TRBJ2-7	TGTGCCAGCACGGCGGGGCGCTTCGGGGGGGCCGAGCAGTACTTC	CASTAGRFGGAEQYF
TRBD2	few	18	TRBV7-6	TRBJ2-3	TGTGCCAGCAGCACCGGGGGACTAGCGGGGGGTGCTATAGATACGCAGTATTTT	CASSTGGLAGGAIDTQYF
-	-	15	TRBV9	TRBJ1-5	TGTGCCAGCAGCCCCGGTGGAGACAGCAATCAGCCCCAGCATTTT	CASSPGGDSNQPQHF
-	-	13	TRBV5-4	TRBJ1-2	TGTGCCAGCAGGACACAGCTAACCTATGGCTACACCTTC	CASRTQLTYGYTF
-	-	13	TRBV6-5	TRBJ1-1	TGTGCCAGCAGTCCCCGAGGGACATCTGAAGCTTTCTTT	CASSPRGTSEAFF
-	-	15	TRBV6-4	TRBJ1-1	TGTGCCAGCAGGATAGAAGACCGGGAGACTAGTGAAGCTTTCTTT	CASRIEDRETSEAFF
-	-	16	TRBV15	TRBJ2-7	TGTGCCACCAGCAGAGATCAGACTTACCAGACCTACGAGCAGTACTTC	CATSRDQTYQTYEQYF
TRBD1	-	13	TRBV7-9	TRBJ1-1	TGTGCCAGCAGCGGGACAGCGAACACTGAAGCTTTCTTT	CASSGTANTEAFF
-	-	15	TRBV14	TRBJ2-3	TGTGCCAGCAGCCCAAAAGCTCACCTAGTGGATACGCAGTATTTT	CASSPKAHLVDTQYF
TRBD1	-	16	TRBV5-6	TRBJ2-1	TGTGCCAGCAGCTTGGGGGGACAGGTGCTCTACAATGAGCAGTTCTTC	CASSLGGQVLYNEQFF
TRBD1	-	13	TRBV28	TRBJ1-5	TGTGCCAGCAGGGGACAGGGGCCGGAGCCCCAGCATTTT	CASRGQGPEPQHF
TRBD2	-	18	TRBV27	TRBJ2-7	TGTGCCAGCAGTTCGCGAATCCTGACTAGCGGGGGGGCCTACGAGCAGTACTTC	CASSSRILTSGGAYEQYF
-	-	17	TRBV4-1	TRBJ1-1	TGCGCCAGCAGCCAAGGGTCGCGGGCGCTAATGAACACTGAAGCTTTCTTT	CASSQGSRALMNTEAFF
-	-	16	TRBV7-9	TRBJ1-1	TGTGCCAGCAGCTTAGCTGGGGGGGTAGCCTCCCAGGGAGCTTTCTTT	CASSLAGGVASQGAFF
TRBD2	-	13	TRBV5-1	TRBJ2-5	TGCGCCAGCGCTAGCGGGGGCGGGGAGACCCAGTACTTC	CASASGGGETQYF
-	-	14	TRBV10-3	TRBJ1-1	TGTGCCATCAGGGGGGGGACCGCGAACACTGAAGCTTTCTTT	CAIRGGTANTEAFF
-	-	13	TRBV7-2	TRBJ1-1	TGTGCCAGCGATCGACAAGCCAACACTGAAGCTTTCTTT	CASDRQANTEAFF
-	-	12	TRBV29-1	TRBJ1-5	TGCAGCGTAGCGTATAGCAATCAGCCCCAGCATTTT	CSVAYSNQPQHF
TRBD1	-	14	TRBV18	TRBJ2-7	TGTGCCAGCTCGCCATCGGACAGGAACCACGAGCAGTACTTC	CASSPSDRNHEQYF
-	-	15	TRBV9	TRBJ1-6	TGTGCCAGCAGCGTAAGGGGAACCTATAATTCACCCCTCCACTTT	CASSVRGTYNSPLHF
TRBD2	-	14	TRBV2	TRBJ2-3	TGTGCCTCAGCCCTAGCGGGGGGCACAGATACGCAGTATTTT	CASALAGGTDTQYF
-	-	11	TRBV11-2	TRBJ2-7	TGTGCCAGCAGCCTCTCGGGCGAGCAGTACTTC	CASSLSGEQYF
TRBD2	-	15	TRBV9	TRBJ2-5	TGTGCCAGCAGCGTAGCGGGGGGGCTGAAAGAGACCCAGTACTTC	CASSVAGGLKETQYF
TRBD1	-	14	TRBV5-6	TRBJ1-2	TGTGCCAGCAGCATCAGGGGGCGCTACTATGGCTACACCTTC	CASSIRGRYYGYTF
TRBD1	-	13	TRBV6-1	TRBJ1-1	TGTGCCACCCGGACAGGGCTGAACACTGAAGCTTTCTTT	CATRTGLNTEAFF
-	few	16	TRBV5-5	TRBJ1-5	TGTGCCAGCAGCTTGGACAGGGAAGGAAGCAATCAGCCCCAGCATTTT	CASSLDREGSNQPQHF
TRBD1	few	15	TRBV15	TRBJ2-1	TGTGCCACCAGCAGAGATATGGACAGGGCGGGTGAGCAGTTCTTC	CATSRDMDRAGEQFF
TRBD2	-	14	TRBV7-3	TRBJ2-3	TGTGCCAGCAGCTTTACGGGGGGGACAGATACGCAGTATTTT	CASSFTGGTDTQYF
TRBD1	-	15	TRBV28	TRBJ1-2	TGTGCCAGCACTAAAGGACAGGGGCCCGCCTATGGCTACACCTTC	CASTKGQGPAYGYTF